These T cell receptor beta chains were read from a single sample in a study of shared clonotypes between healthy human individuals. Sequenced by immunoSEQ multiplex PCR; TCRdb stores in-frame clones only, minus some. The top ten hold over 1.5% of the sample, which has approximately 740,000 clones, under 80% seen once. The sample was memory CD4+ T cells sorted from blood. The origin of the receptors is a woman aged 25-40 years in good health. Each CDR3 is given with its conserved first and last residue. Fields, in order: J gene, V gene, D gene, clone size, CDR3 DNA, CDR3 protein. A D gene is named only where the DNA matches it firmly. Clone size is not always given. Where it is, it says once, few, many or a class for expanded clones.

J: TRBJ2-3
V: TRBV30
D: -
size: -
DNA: TGTGCCTTCATCGCGGCAGGGTCGGGCCCAGATACGCAATATTTT
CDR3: CAFIAAGSGPDTQYF

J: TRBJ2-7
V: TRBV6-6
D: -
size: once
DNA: TGTGCCAGCCGATCCCCTTTTCAGGGGTTCAACGAGCAGTACTTC
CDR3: CASRSPFQGFNEQYF

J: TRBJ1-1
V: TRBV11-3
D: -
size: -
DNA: TGTGCCAGCAGCTTAGGTCCTTTCACTGAAGCTTTCTTT
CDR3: CASSLGPFTEAFF

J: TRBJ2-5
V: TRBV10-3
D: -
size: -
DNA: TGTGCCATCAGTGGCCCCGGGGAGACCCAGTACTTC
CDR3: CAISGPGETQYF

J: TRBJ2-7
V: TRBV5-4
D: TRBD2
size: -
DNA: TGTGCCAGCAGCCATCCGTTAGGTAGCGGAGCGGGAGGATACGAGCAGTACTTC
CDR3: CASSHPLGSGAGGYEQYF

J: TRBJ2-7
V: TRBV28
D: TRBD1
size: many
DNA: TGTGCCAGCCTAACAGGGGGCCCACCTGAGCAGTACTTC
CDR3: CASLTGGPPEQYF

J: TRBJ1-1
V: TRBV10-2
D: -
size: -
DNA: TGCGCCAGCCGCTACAGGGACACTGAAGCTTTCTTT
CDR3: CASRYRDTEAFF

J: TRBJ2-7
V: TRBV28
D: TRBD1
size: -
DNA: TGTGCCAGCGGGACAGGGATCCACGAGCAGTACTTC
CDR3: CASGTGIHEQYF

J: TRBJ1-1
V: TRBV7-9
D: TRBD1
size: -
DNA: TGTGCCAGCAGCAAGATTTCCGGGACAGGGAACACTGAAGCTTTCTTT
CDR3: CASSKISGTGNTEAFF

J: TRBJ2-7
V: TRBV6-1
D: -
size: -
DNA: TGTGCCAGTCTGCTCCGGGACAACTCCTACGAGCAGTACTTC
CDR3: CASLLRDNSYEQYF

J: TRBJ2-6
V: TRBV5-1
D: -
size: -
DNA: TGCGCCAGCAGCTTGAATCAAGCTGGGGCCAACGTCCTGACTTTC
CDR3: CASSLNQAGANVLTF

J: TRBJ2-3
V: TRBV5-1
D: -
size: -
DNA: TGCGCCAGCAGCTTGCCCACCACCTTCACAGATACGCAGTATTTT
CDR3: CASSLPTTFTDTQYF

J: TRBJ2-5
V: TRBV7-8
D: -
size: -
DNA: TGTGCCAGCAGCCGAAAGGGATCGCAAGAGACCCAGTACTTC
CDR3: CASSRKGSQETQYF

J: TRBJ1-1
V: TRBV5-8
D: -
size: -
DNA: TGTGCCAGCAGTCCTTCAGGGATCGGGAACACTGAAGCTTTCTTT
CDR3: CASSPSGIGNTEAFF

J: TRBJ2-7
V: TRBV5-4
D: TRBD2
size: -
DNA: TGTGCCAGCAGCCCCCCAAATTGGAGCGGGAGGTCCTACGAGCAGTACTTC
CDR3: CASSPPNWSGRSYEQYF

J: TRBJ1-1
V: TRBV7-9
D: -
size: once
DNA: TGTGCCAGCAGCTTAGGCCCAGGGAAAACTGAAGCTTTCTTT
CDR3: CASSLGPGKTEAFF

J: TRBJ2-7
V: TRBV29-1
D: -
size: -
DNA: TGCAGCGCCGGGGACGGCGACTACGAGCAGTACTTC
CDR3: CSAGDGDYEQYF